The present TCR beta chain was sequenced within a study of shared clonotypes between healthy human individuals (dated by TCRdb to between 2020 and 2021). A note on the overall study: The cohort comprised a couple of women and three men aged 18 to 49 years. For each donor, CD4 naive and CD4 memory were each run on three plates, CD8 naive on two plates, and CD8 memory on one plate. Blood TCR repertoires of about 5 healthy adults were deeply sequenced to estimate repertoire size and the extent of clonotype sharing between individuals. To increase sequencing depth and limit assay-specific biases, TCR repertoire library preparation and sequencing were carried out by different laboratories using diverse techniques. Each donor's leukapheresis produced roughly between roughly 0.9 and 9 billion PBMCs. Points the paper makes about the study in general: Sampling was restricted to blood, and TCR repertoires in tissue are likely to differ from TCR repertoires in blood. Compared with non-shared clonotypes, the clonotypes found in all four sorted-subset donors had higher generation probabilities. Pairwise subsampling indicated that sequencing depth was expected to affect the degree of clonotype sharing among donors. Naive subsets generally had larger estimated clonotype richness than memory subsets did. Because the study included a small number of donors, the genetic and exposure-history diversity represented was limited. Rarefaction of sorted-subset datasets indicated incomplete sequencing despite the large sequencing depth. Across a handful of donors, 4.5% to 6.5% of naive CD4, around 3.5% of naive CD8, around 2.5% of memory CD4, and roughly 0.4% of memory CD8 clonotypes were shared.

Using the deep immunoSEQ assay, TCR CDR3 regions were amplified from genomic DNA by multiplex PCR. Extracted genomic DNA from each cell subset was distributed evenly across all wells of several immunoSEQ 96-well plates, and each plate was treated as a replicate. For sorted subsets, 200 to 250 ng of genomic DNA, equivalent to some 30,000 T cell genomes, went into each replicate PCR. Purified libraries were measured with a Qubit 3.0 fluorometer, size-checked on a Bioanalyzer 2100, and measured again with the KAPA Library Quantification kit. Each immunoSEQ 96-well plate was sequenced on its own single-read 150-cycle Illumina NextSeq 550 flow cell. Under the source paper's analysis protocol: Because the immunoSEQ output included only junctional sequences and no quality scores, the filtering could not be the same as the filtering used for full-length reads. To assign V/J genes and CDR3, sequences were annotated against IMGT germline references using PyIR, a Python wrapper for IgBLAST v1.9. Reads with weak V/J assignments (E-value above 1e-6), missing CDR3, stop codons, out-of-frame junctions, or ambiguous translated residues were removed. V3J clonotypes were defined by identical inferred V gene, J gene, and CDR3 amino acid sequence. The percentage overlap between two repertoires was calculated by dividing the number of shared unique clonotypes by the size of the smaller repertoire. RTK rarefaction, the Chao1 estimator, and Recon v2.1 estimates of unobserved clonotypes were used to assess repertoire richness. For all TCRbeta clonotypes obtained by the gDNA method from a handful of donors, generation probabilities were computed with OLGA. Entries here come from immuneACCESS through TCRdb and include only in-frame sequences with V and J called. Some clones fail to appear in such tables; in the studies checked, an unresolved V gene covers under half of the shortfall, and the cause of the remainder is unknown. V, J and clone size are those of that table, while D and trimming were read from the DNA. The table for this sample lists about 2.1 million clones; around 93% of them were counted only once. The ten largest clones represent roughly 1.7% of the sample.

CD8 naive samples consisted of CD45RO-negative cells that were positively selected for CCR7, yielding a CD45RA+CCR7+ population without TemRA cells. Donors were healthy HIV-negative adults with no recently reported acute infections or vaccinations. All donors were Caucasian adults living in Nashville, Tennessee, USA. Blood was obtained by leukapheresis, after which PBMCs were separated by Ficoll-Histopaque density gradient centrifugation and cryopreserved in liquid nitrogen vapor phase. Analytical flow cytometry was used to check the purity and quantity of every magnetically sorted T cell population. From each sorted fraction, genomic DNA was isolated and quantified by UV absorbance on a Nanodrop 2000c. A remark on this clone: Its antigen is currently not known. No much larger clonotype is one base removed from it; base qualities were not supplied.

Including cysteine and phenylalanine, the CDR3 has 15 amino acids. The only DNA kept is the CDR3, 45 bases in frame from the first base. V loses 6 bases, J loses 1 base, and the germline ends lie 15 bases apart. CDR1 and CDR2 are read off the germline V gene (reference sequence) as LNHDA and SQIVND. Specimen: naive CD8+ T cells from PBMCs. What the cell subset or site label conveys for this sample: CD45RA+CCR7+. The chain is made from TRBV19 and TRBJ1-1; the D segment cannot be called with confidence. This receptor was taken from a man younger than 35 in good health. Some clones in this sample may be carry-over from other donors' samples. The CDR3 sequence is CASRPIRNPNTEAFF. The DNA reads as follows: TGTGCCAGTAGACCAATCAGAAACCCGAACACTGAAGCTTTCTTT.